This TCR beta chain came from a study of CXCR3-negative and CXCR3-positive naive CD8 T cells. This CDR3 contains 14 residues. Germline V gene lookup returns CDR1 KGHSH and CDR2 LQKENI. Study-level findings and limits: Naive cells with CXCR3 showed TRB CDR3s that were more hydrophobic than those in CXCR3-negative naive cells.

With regard to this clonotype: Its matching antigen is unknown.

5' RACE with UMI labels generated the TRB cDNA libraries. TCRdb re-called the 5' RACE reads and gives one entry per CDR3 protein, without DNA. Its listing shows some 130,000 distinct CDR3 sequences. The receptor was derived from a human donor in good health. Some clones in this sample may be carry-over from other donors' samples. The gene calls are TRBV18 and TRBJ2-7. The sample consisted of naive CXCR3+ CD8+ T cells from blood. Subset described: CD45RO-CCR7+CD27+CD95- naive CD8+ T cells expressing CXCR3 (TNR3+). The CDR3 protein is CASSPLENPYEQYF. Complete variable domain (other parts from reference TRBV18 and TRBJ2-7): NAGVMQNPRHLVRRRGQEARLRCSPMKGHSHVYWYRQLPEEGLKFMVYLQKENIIDESGMPKERFSAEFPKEGPSILRIQQVVRGDSAAYFCASSPLENPYEQYFGPGTRLTVT.